This entry lists 20 T cell receptor beta chains sequenced from one sample in a study of cytomegalovirus exposure and HLA in healthy donors. The PCR had 60 Vbeta and 13 Jbeta primers. Profiled with immunoSEQ multiplex PCR; TCRdb holds only in-frame clones, not every one. Among some 150,000 clones listed, approximately 81% were seen once. The sample was PBMCs. Receptor source: a woman between 18 and 29 years old in good health and CMV-seronegative.

The chain uses TRBV11-1 and TRBJ2-2, with 7 bases that match TRBD2. The CDR3 consists of 15 residues. J was trimmed by 1 base and V by 5 bases; bases with no gene match: 4. Germline V lookup: CDR1 SGHAT, CDR2 FQDESV (reference sequence). The CDR3 nucleotides read TGTGCCAGCAGCCCCCAGCGGGGGAACACCGGGGAGCTGTTTTTT. It specifies CASSPQRGNTGELFF.

The chain combines TRBV5-1 with TRBJ2-3; D uncertain. Between the trimmed V and J ends, which lost 9 bases and 0 bases, there was a span of 11 bases. This CDR3 spans 13 amino acids. In germline, CDR1 is SGHRS, CDR2 YFSETQ. CDR3 region: CATYSTSTDTQYF. The DNA of the CDR3 is TGCGCCACCTACAGCACTAGCACAGATACGCAGTATTTT.

The chain recombines TRBV5-1 with TRBJ2-5; D ambiguous. There are 15 residues in the CDR3. Germline CDR1 is SGHRS and CDR2 is YFSETQ. The ends were cut back, 3 bases at V and 5 bases at J, with 17 bases in the middle. CDR3 nucleotide sequence: TGCGCCAGCAGCTCATCCCTCTATAAGGAGGAGACCCAGTACTTC. Translation: CASSSSLYKEETQYF.

V and J are TRBV27 and TRBJ2-4; TRBD2 matches 7 bases. Germline assignment: CDR1 MNHEY and CDR2 SMNVEV (reference sequence). The ends lost 4 bases at V and 5 bases at J; junction bases unmatched: 5. The CDR3 runs 14 residues. This CDR3 is CASSYSGAQNIQYF. For the CDR3, the DNA is TGTGCCAGCAGTTACAGCGGGGCCCAAAACATTCAGTACTTC.

The rearrangement joins TRBV27 to TRBJ2-3, with a weak D call TRBD2 (7 bases). Per germline, CDR1 MNHEY and CDR2 SMNVEV (reference sequence). The CDR3 has 14 amino acids. V was trimmed by 8 bases and J by 0 bases, leaving 12 bases between them. Here the CDR3 reads CASGGGGSTDTQYF. The CDR3 DNA is TGTGCCAGCGGGGGCGGGGGAAGCACAGATACGCAGTATTTT.

This clone turned up a few times. The rearrangement uses TRBV9 and TRBJ1-3; 8 positions match TRBD1. V gave up 3 bases and J gave up 0 bases; unmatched junction bases: 2. The CDR3 has 15 amino acids. CDR1 and CDR2 (germline): SGDLS, YYNGEE. DNA of the CDR3: TGTGCCAGCAGCGAACAGGGGGGCTCTGGAAACACCATATATTTT. Residues: CASSEQGGSGNTIYF.

The V gene is TRBV29-1, the J gene TRBJ2-5; no clear D gene. The end of the DNA aligns better with TRBJ2-7, so the J call may be wrong. The germline V gene encodes CDR1 SQVTM and CDR2 ANQGSEA. The CDR3 sequence is 8 residues long. The CDR3 protein is CSADEQYF. The CDR3, as DNA: TGCAGCGCTGACGAGCAGTACTTC.

The gene calls are TRBV6-5 and TRBJ2-7; 7 bases agree with TRBD1. The length of the CDR3 is 14 residues. Germline V CDR1 and CDR2: MNHEY, SVGAGI. The V segment lost 6 bases and the J segment 2 bases; nucleotides outside the gene matches: 7. The CDR3 DNA sequence: TGTGCCAGCAGCATCAGAGGACAGGCCTACGAGCAGTACTTC. Protein product: CASSIRGQAYEQYF.

This clone appeared a few times. The chain couples TRBV6-6 to TRBJ1-2; TRBD1 is a possible D gene (5 bases). Germline loops: CDR1 MNHNY, CDR2 SVGAGI (reference sequence). Trimming pared 0 bases from V and 8 bases from J, leaving 7 bases between. The CDR3 extends over 12 amino acids. CDR3 amino acids: CASSYSTEGYTF. In nucleotides, the CDR3 is TGTGCCAGCAGTTACTCGACAGAAGGCTACACCTTC.

The V and J genes are TRBV4-3 and TRBJ2-7; TRBD2 might be the D (5 bases). V shed 3 bases and J shed 2 bases, with 11 bases lying between them. The CDR3 loop spans 14 amino acids. CDR1 LGHNA and CDR2 YSLEER come from the germline V gene. In DNA form, the CDR3 reads TGCGCCAGCAGCCATAGTGACTATGCCTACGAGCAGTACTTC. As protein: CASSHSDYAYEQYF.

This rearrangement joins TRBV15 to TRBJ1-4; tentative D call: TRBD1 (5 bases). The CDR3 has 16 residues. V shed 1 base and J shed 1 base, with 10 bases lying between them. Germline V CDR1 and CDR2: LNHNV, YYDKDF (reference sequence). CDR3 residues: CATSRGTSITNEKLFF. The CDR3 DNA sequence: TGTGCCACCAGCAGAGGGACATCTATAACTAATGAAAAACTGTTTTTT. Together with reference TRBV15 and TRBJ1-4, the CDR3 gives the full variable domain: DAMVIQNPRYQVTQFGKPVTLSCSQTLNHNVMYWYQQKSSQAPKLLFHYYDKDFNNEADTPDNFQSRRPNTSFCFLDIRSPGLGDTAMYLCATSRGTSITNEKLFFGSGTQLSVL.

This chain joins TRBV7-2 and TRBJ1-2, with D hard to call. Germline assignment: CDR1 SGHTA and CDR2 FQGNSA. CDR3 length: 13 residues. V was clipped by 2 bases and J by 3 bases, with 7 bases between them. CDR3 sequence: CASSLNSDYGYTF. CDR3 DNA: TGTGCCAGCAGCTTAAATTCAGACTATGGCTACACCTTC.

The chain couples TRBV29-1 to TRBJ2-7, with TRBD1 matching 7 bases. The CDR3 is made up of 13 amino acids. V gave up 4 bases and J gave up 2 bases; unmatched junction bases: 5. Germline CDR1 SQVTM, CDR2 ANQGSEA. CDR3 coding DNA: TGCAGCGTTGTGGATGACAGGGCCTACGAGCAGTACTTC. This translates into CSVVDDRAYEQYF.

The gene calls are TRBV27 and TRBJ2-7; weak D call: TRBD2 (5 bases). The CDR3 contains 14 residues. Per the germline V gene, CDR1 is MNHEY and CDR2 is SMNVEV (reference sequence). V shed 5 bases and J shed 0 bases, with 11 bases lying between them. The CDR3 sequence is CASSIGGSSYEQYF. The DNA for the CDR3 is TGTGCCAGCAGTATCGGAGGTAGCTCCTACGAGCAGTACTTC.

The chain carries TRBV15 and TRBJ1-1; no clear D gene. Germline assignment: CDR1 LNHNV and CDR2 YYDKDF (reference sequence). Trimming left V 0 bases short and J 3 bases short, with 14 bases between. The CDR3 has 16 amino acids. This chain's CDR3 is CATSRDRGRKDTEAFF. Here the CDR3 DNA reads TGTGCCACCAGCAGAGATCGAGGGCGGAAGGACACTGAAGCTTTCTTT.

The chain recombines TRBV9 with TRBJ2-1; 7 nucleotides match TRBD2. This CDR3 has 17 residues. V lost 4 bases, J lost 0 bases, and 10 bases stayed unmatched. Germline values: CDR1 SGDLS, CDR2 YYNGEE. CDR3 coding DNA: TGTGCCAGCAGCCCGGAGGTGGGCGGGAGCTCCTACAATGAGCAGTTCTTC. This gives the protein CASSPEVGGSSYNEQFF. The full variable domain, completed using reference TRBV9 and TRBJ2-1, is DSGVTQTPKHLITATGQRVTLRCSPRSGDLSVYWYQQSLDQGLQFLIQYYNGEERAKGNILERFSAQQFPDLHSELNLSSLELGDSALYFCASSPEVGGSSYNEQFFGPGTRLTVL.

V and J are TRBV6-5 and TRBJ1-2; D remains ambiguous. CDR3 length: 11 amino acids. Germline CDR1 MNHEY, CDR2 SVGAGI. V was trimmed by 2 bases and J by 7 bases, leaving 5 bases between them. CDR3 sequence: CASSYHSGYTF. The CDR3 DNA sequence: TGTGCCAGCAGTTACCACAGTGGCTACACCTTC.

V gene TRBV29-1 combines with J gene TRBJ2-1, with unresolved D. Germline values: CDR1 SQVTM, CDR2 ANQGSEA. V was shortened by 3 bases and J by 7 bases, with 7 bases between the two germline ends. The CDR3 length is 11 residues. Here the CDR3 reads CSVDARNEQFF. The CDR3, as DNA: TGCAGCGTTGATGCCCGGAATGAGCAGTTCTTC.

Within the sample, this clone is medium-sized. J is TRBJ2-3 and V is TRBV6-1; 11 nucleotides match TRBD2. V was pared by 4 bases and J by 5 bases, with 5 bases of the junction left unmatched. CDR1 is MNHNS and CDR2 is SASEGT in the germline V gene. CDR3 length: 15 amino acids. This CDR3 reads CASSGLAGGGDTQYF. The CDR3 DNA reads as TGTGCCAGCAGTGGTCTAGCGGGGGGAGGAGATACGCAGTATTTT.

The chain has TRBV5-1 and TRBJ2-5, with 10 bases matching TRBD2. Germline V gene data show CDR1 as SGHRS and CDR2 as YFSETQ. V was pared by 3 bases and J by 5 bases, with 10 bases of the junction left unmatched. The CDR3 is 16 amino acids. The CDR3 here is CASSSGVAGGPETQYF. DNA of the CDR3: TGCGCCAGCAGCTCCGGAGTAGCGGGGGGCCCGGAGACCCAGTACTTC.